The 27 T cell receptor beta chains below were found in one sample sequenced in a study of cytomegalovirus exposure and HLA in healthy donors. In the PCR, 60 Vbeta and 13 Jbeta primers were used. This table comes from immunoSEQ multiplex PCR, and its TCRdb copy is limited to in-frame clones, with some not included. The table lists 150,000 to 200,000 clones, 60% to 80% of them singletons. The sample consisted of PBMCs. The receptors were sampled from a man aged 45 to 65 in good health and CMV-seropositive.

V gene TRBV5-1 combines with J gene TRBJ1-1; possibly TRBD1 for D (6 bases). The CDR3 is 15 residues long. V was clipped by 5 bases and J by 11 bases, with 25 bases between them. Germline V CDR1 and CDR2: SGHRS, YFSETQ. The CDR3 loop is CASRVRGGREPDAFF. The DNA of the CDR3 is TGCGCCAGCAGGGTCCGGGGGGGGCGCGAACCGGACGCTTTCTTT.

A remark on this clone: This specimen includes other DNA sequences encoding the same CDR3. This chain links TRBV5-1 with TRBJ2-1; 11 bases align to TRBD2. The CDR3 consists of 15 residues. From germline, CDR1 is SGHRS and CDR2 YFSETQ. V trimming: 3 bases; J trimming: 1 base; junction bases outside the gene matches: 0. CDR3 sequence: CASSSSGGSYNEQFF. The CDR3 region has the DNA TGCGCCAGCAGCTCTAGCGGGGGGTCCTACAATGAGCAGTTCTTC.

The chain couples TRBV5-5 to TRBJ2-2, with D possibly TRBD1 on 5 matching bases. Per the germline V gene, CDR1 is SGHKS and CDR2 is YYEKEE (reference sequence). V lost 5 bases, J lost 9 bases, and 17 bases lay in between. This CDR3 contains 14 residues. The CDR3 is CASSRGPHPRELFF. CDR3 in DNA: TGTGCCAGCAGTAGGGGTCCCCACCCCAGGGAGCTGTTTTTT.

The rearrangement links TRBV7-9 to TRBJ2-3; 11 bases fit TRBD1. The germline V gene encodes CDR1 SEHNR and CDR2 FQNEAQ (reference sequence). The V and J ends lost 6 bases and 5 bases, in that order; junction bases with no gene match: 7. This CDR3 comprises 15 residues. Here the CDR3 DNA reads TGTGCCAGCAGTCCCGGACAGGGGGCGCGAGATACGCAGTATTTT. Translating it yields CASSPGQGARDTQYF.

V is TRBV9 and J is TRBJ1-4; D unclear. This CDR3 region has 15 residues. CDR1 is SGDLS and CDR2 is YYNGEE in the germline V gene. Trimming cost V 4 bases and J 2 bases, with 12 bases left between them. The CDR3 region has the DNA TGTGCCAGCAGCACACGGACGGGGACTAATGAAAAACTGTTTTTT. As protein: CASSTRTGTNEKLFF.

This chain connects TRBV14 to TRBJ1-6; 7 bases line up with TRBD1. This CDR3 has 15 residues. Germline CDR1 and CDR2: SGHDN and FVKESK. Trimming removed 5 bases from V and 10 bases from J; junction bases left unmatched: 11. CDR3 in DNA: TGTGCCAGCAGCTACGGACAGGCTTCTTTCTCACCCCTCCACTTT. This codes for CASSYGQASFSPLHF.

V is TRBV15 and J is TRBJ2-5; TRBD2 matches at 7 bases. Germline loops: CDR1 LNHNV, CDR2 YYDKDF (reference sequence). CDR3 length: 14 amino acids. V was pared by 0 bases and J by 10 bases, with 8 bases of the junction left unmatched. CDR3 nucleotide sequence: TGTGCCACCAGCAGAGAGGGGAGGGCCGGGAGCCAGTACTTC. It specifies CATSREGRAGSQYF.

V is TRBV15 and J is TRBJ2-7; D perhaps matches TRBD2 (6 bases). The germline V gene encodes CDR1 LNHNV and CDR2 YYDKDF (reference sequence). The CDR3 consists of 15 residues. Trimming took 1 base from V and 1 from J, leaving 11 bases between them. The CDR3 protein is CATSRVVGGSYEQYF. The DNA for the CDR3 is TGTGCCACCAGCAGAGTGGTGGGGGGATCCTACGAGCAGTACTTC.

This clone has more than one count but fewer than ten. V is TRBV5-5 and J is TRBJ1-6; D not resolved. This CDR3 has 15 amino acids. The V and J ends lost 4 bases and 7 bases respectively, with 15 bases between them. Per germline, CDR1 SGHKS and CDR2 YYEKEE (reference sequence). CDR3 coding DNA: TGTGCCAGCAGCAAAGATCGGGATTCAAATTCACCCCTCCACTTT. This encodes CASSKDRDSNSPLHF.

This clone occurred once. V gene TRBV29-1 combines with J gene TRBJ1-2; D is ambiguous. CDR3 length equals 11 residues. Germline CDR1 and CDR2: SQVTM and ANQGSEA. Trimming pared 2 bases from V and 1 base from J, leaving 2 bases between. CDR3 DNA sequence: TGCAGCGTTGAATATAACTATGGCTACACCTTC. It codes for CSVEYNYGYTF.

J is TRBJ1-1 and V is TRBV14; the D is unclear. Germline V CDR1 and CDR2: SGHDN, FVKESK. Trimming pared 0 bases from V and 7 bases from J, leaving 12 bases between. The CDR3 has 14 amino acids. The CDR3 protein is CASSQDRVAGEAFF. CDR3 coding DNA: TGTGCCAGCAGCCAAGATCGGGTGGCGGGTGAAGCTTTCTTT.

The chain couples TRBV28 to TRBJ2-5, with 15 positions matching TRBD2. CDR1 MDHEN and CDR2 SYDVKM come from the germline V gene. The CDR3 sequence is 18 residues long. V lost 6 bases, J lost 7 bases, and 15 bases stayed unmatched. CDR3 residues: CASSSPWTSGGVIRTQYF. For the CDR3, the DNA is TGTGCCAGCAGCTCTCCTTGGACTAGCGGGGGGGTTATTCGGACCCAGTACTTC. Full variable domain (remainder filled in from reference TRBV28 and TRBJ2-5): DVKVTQSSRYLVKRTGEKVFLECVQDMDHENMFWYRQDPGLGLRLIYFSYDVKMKEKGDIPEGYSVSREKKERFSLILESASTNQTSMYLCASSSPWTSGGVIRTQYFGPGTRLLVL.

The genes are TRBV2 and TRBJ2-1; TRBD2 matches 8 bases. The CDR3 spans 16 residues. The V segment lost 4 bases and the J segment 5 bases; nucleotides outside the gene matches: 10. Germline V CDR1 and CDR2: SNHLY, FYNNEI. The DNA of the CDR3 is TGTGCCAGCAGTGCTGGCCTAGCGGGCCCTGACAATGAGCAGTTCTTC. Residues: CASSAGLAGPDNEQFF.

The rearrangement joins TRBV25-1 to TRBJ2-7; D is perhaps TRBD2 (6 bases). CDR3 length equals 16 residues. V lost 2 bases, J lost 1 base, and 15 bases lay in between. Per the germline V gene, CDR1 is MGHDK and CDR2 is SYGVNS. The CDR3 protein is CASSESRGDGSYEQYV. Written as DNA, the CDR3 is TGTGCCAGCAGTGAAAGCCGCGGGGACGGGTCCTACGAGCAGTACGTC.

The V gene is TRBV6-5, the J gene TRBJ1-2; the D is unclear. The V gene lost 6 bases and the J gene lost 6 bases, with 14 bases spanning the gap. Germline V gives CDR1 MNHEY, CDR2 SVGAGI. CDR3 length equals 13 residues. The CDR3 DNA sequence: TGTGCCAGCAGGCAAGAACTTATCGATGGCTACACCTTC. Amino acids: CASRQELIDGYTF.

CDR3 coding DNA: TGCGCCAGCAGCCTCCGGGCCAGGGTCGACAATGAGCAGTTCTTC. Translated: CASSLRARVDNEQFF. The chain recombines TRBV4-3 with TRBJ2-1; TRBD1 is a possible D gene (5 bases). From germline, CDR1 is LGHNA and CDR2 YSLEER. V shed 4 bases and J shed 5 bases, with 15 bases lying between them. The CDR3 runs 15 residues.

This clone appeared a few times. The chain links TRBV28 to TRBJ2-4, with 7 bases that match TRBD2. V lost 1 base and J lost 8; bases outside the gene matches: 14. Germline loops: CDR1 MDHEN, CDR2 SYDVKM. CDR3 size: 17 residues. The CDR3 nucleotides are TGTGCCAGCAGTTTATTCTACACTAGCGTTGGCAGTGACATTCAGTACTTC. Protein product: CASSLFYTSVGSDIQYF.

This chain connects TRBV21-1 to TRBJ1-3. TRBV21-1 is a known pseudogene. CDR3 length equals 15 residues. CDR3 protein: CASSCDFRTGNTIYF. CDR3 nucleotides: TGTGCCAGCAGCTGTGACTTCAGAACTGGAAACACCATATATTTT.

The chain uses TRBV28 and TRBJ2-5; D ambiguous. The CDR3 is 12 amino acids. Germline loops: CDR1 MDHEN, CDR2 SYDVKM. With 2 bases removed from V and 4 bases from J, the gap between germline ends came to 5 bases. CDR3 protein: CASSLGAETQYF. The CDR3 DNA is TGTGCCAGCAGTTTAGGAGCAGAGACCCAGTACTTC.

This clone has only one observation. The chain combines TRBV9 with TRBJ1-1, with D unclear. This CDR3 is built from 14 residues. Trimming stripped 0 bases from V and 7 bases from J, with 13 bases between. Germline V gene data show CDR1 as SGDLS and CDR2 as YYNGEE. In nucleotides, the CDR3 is TGTGCCAGCAGCGTAGCTACTCGGGGTGTTGAAGCTTTCTTT. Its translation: CASSVATRGVEAFF.

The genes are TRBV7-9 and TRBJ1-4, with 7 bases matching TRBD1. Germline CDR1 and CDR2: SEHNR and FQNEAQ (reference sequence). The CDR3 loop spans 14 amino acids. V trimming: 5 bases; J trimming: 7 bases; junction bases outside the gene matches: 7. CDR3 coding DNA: TGTGCCAGCAGCGAGGGACAGTCCTCTGAAAAACTGTTTTTT. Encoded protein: CASSEGQSSEKLFF.

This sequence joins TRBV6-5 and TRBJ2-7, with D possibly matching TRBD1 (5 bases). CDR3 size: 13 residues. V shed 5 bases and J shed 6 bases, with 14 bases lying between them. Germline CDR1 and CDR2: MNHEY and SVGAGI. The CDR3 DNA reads TGTGCCAGCAGTCTTGTCAGGGCTGGCGAGCAGTACGTC. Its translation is CASSLVRAGEQYV.

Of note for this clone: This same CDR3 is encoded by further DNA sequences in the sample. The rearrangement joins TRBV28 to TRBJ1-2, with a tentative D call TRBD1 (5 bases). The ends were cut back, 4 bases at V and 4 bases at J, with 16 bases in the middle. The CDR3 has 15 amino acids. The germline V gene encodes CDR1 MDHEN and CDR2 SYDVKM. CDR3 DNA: TGTGCCAGCAGTTCAGGGACGGGGGTGGGCTATGGCTACACCTTC. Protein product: CASSSGTGVGYGYTF.

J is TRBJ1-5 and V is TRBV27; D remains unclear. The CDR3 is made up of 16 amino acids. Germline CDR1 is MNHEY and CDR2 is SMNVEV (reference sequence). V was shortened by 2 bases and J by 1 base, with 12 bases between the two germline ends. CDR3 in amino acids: CASSLGGSVSNQPQHF. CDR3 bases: TGTGCCAGCAGTTTAGGAGGGTCAGTAAGCAATCAGCCCCAGCATTTT.

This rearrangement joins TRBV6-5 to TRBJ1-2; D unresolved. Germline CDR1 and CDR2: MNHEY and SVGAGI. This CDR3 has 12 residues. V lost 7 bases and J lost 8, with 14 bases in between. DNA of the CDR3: TGTGCCAGCACCGCACGGGCGGGAGGCTACACCTTC. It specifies CASTARAGGYTF.

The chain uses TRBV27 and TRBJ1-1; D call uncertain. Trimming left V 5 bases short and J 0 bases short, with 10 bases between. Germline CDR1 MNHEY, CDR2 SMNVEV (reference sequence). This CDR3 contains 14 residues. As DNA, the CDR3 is TGTGCCAGCAGTGCCCTAGTCATGAACACTGAAGCTTTCTTT. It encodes CASSALVMNTEAFF.

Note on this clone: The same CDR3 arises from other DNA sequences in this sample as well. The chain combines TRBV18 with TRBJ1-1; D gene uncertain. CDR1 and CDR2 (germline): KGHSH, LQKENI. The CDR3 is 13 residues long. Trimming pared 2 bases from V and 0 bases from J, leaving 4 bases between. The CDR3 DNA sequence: TGTGCCAGCTCACCAGACATGAACACTGAAGCTTTCTTT. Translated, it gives CASSPDMNTEAFF. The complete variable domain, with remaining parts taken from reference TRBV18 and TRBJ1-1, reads NAGVMQNPRHLVRRRGQEARLRCSPMKGHSHVYWYRQLPEEGLKFMVYLQKENIIDESGMPKERFSAEFPKEGPSILRIQQVVRGDSAAYFCASSPDMNTEAFFGQGTRLTVV.